These 17 T cell receptor beta chains originate from one sample sequenced in a study of T cells in Graves' hyperthyroidism and ophthalmopathy. Amplification yielded TCR beta CDR3 regions, with RNA transcripts as the source. First-round RT-PCR with HTBI primers amplified the TCR CDR3 region. TCRdb re-called the multiplex PCR reads through MiXCR, storing one row per CDR3 protein. This sample has fewer than 350,000 distinct CDR3 sequences, with around 18% found just once. Sequencing was carried out using blood. The source is a woman in her thirties or forties with Graves' ophthalmopathy.

This clonotype was seen many times. The CDR3 coding sequence is TGTGCCAGCAGCTCGGGGGGACTAGCGGTCAACACCGGGGAGCTGTTTTTT. This gives the protein CASSSGGLAVNTGELFF. The rearrangement joins TRBV7-8 to TRBJ2-2; 11 nucleotides agree with TRBD2. The junction had 6 bases not matched to a gene; V was cut back by 4 bases and J by 2 bases. Looked up from germline, CDR1 is SGHVS and CDR2 is FQNEAQ. The CDR3 covers 17 residues.

This clonotype showed up many times. J is TRBJ2-7 and V is TRBV7-2, with no clear D. The CDR3 is 14 residues long. Germline V gives CDR1 SGHTA, CDR2 FQGNSA. Trimming cost V 6 bases and J 0 bases, with 12 bases left between them. CDR3 protein: CASSPGFSSYEQYF. Written as DNA, the CDR3 is TGTGCCAGCAGTCCCGGGTTTAGCTCCTACGAGCAGTACTTC.

This clonotype was counted ten times or more. The chain is built from TRBV7-6 and TRBJ1-3; D is unclear. This CDR3 spans 18 amino acids. With 2 bases removed from V and 1 base from J, the gap between germline ends came to 18 bases. Germline V gene lookup returns CDR1 SGHVS and CDR2 FNYEAQ. CDR3 nucleotide sequence: TGTGCCAGCAGCTTACGACCTCGCGTCGGTTTGTCTGGAAACACCATATATTTT. Its translation: CASSLRPRVGLSGNTIYF. Combining the CDR3 with reference TRBV7-6 and TRBJ1-3 gives the whole variable domain GAGVSQSPRYKVTKRGQDVALRCDPISGHVSLYWYRQALGQGPEFLTYFNYEAQQDKSGLPNDRFSAERPEGSISTLTIQRTEQRDSAMYRCASSLRPRVGLSGNTIYFGEGSWLTVV.

V usage is TRBV3-1 and J usage is TRBJ2-1; 7 bases match TRBD2. The CDR3 spans 14 residues. CDR1 and CDR2 from the germline V gene are LGHDT and YNNKEL (reference sequence). V was clipped by 3 bases and J by 9 bases; unmatched bases: 8. The CDR3 here is CASSHRVREGEQFF. The CDR3 coding sequence is TGTGCCAGCAGCCACCGAGTGAGGGAGGGTGAGCAGTTCTTC.

This clonotype has a handful of counts. This chain links TRBV6-1 with TRBJ2-7, with 7 bases that match TRBD2. The CDR3 is made up of 14 amino acids. Germline V gene lookup returns CDR1 MNHNS and CDR2 SASEGT. Trimming took 8 bases from V and 5 from J; bases not matched to a gene: 12. For the CDR3, the DNA is TGTGCCAGCTGTCGGGCTAGCGGCCCACACGAGCAGTACTTC. Protein product: CASCRASGPHEQYF.

Many counts were recorded for this clonotype. The V call is TRBV20-1, the J call TRBJ2-7; 10 bases match TRBD2. Germline V gene sequence: CDR1 DFQATT, CDR2 SNEGSKA (reference sequence). This CDR3 has 14 amino acids. Trimming removed 3 bases from V and 2 bases from J; junction bases left unmatched: 4. The chain's CDR3 is CSASPSGRAYEQYF. Written as DNA, the CDR3 is TGCAGTGCTAGTCCGAGCGGGAGGGCCTACGAGCAGTACTTC.

The chain is built from TRBV27 and TRBJ1-2; tentative D call: TRBD1 (6 bases). V was cut by 4 bases and J by 4 bases, with 13 bases left in between. The CDR3 sequence is 14 residues long. CDR1 MNHEY and CDR2 SMNVEV come from the germline V gene (reference sequence). Written as DNA, the CDR3 is TGTGCCAGCAGTTCTCCCGGGACAAGCTATGGCTACACCTTC. This translates into CASSSPGTSYGYTF.

This clonotype has ten or more counts. The chain is built from TRBV14 and TRBJ2-7; D is unresolved. Deletions cut 0 bases from V and 6 bases from J, with 6 bases between. The CDR3 length is 12 residues. Germline assignment: CDR1 SGHDN and CDR2 FVKESK. The CDR3 reads CASSQDTFEQYF. For the CDR3, the DNA is TGTGCCAGCAGCCAAGACACTTTCGAGCAGTACTTC.

The genes are TRBV6-1 and TRBJ2-7, with a possible D match to TRBD1 (6 bases). The germline gives CDR1 MNHNS, CDR2 SASEGT. The V end lost 7 bases, the J end lost 9 bases, and 19 bases lay between the germline ends. The CDR3 spans 13 residues. In DNA, the CDR3 is TGTGCCAGCACGGGAACAGGGCTCCACGGGCAGTACTTC. Its translation is CASTGTGLHGQYF.

This clonotype was seen at least ten times. The chain has TRBV11-2 and TRBJ1-2, with TRBD1 identical over 7 bases. Germline values: CDR1 SGHAT, CDR2 FQNNGV. The trim removed 4 bases at V and 6 bases at J, leaving 14 bases unmatched. CDR3 length equals 16 residues. The chain's CDR3 is CASSSTPGQTRNGYTF. CDR3 coding DNA: TGTGCCAGCAGCTCAACACCGGGACAGACAAGAAATGGCTACACCTTC.

The chain combines TRBV7-3 with TRBJ2-5; a weak D match, TRBD2 (5 bases). CDR1 and CDR2 from the germline V gene are SGHTA and FQGTGA. V was cut by 5 bases and J by 4 bases, with 11 bases left in between. There are 13 residues in the CDR3. The CDR3 reads CASSRGSTETQYF. CDR3 bases: TGTGCCAGCAGCCGGGGAAGTACAGAGACCCAGTACTTC. Complete variable domain (other parts from reference TRBV7-3 and TRBJ2-5): GAGVSQTPSNKVTEKGKYVELRCDPISGHTALYWYRQSLGQGPEFLIYFQGTGAADDSGLPNDRFFAVRPEGSVSTLKIQRTERGDSAVYLCASSRGSTETQYFGPGTRLLVL.

There are many counts of this clonotype. This sequence joins TRBV12-3 or TRBV12-4 and TRBJ2-5; the D call may be TRBD1 or TRBD2 (5 bases each). There are 16 residues in the CDR3. Trimming pared 6 bases from V and 2 bases from J, leaving 19 bases between. The DNA of the CDR3 is TGTGCCAGCAGCCCAAGCGTGGTTGGGGGTCAAGAGACCCAGTACTTC. As protein: CASSPSVVGGQETQYF.

This clonotype was seen repeatedly, ten times or more. The rearrangement joins TRBV30 to TRBJ1-1; perhaps TRBD1 as D (5 bases). With 2 bases removed from V and 4 bases from J, the gap between germline ends came to 17 bases. There are 15 residues in the CDR3. Germline V gene lookup returns CDR1 GTSNPN and CDR2 SVGIG (reference sequence). The CDR3 spells CAWSLLRDGTTEAFF. CDR3 DNA: TGTGCCTGGAGTCTCCTGAGGGATGGGACCACTGAAGCTTTCTTT.

This clonotype was detected ten times or more. This rearrangement joins TRBV19 to TRBJ1-2; possibly TRBD1 for D (6 bases). CDR3 size: 13 residues. Germline V gene sequence: CDR1 LNHDA, CDR2 SQIVND (reference sequence). With 4 bases removed from V and 7 bases from J, the gap between germline ends came to 13 bases. The CDR3 spells CASSTGQRGGYTF. Written as DNA, the CDR3 is TGTGCCAGTAGTACAGGACAGCGGGGTGGCTACACCTTC.

At least ten counts were recorded for this clonotype. The chain couples TRBV12-3 or TRBV12-4 to TRBJ1-2; possibly TRBD1 for D (5 bases). This CDR3 has 13 residues. The ends were cut back, 1 base at V and 6 bases at J, with 9 bases in the middle. In nucleotides, the CDR3 is TGTGCCAGCAGTTTAGGGACACACAATGGCTACACCTTC. Amino acid sequence: CASSLGTHNGYTF.

This clonotype came up many times. V and J are TRBV27 and TRBJ2-7; 8 nucleotides match TRBD1. This CDR3 region has 16 residues. In germline, CDR1 is MNHEY, CDR2 SMNVEV (reference sequence). Trimming took 6 bases from V and 7 from J; bases not matched to a gene: 17. The DNA for the CDR3 is TGTGCCAGCAGCCCCATCTTGGGGCAGGGGGCTGAAGAGCAGTACTTC. Translation gives CASSPILGQGAEEQYF.

This clonotype was seen ten or more times. The V call is TRBV6-4, the J call TRBJ2-6, with 7 nucleotides matching TRBD1. This CDR3 has 17 residues. The V gene's germline CDR1 is MRHNA and CDR2 SNTAGT. V lost 0 bases to trimming and J lost 0 bases; unmatched junction nucleotides: 2. CDR3 nucleotide sequence: TGTGCCAGCAGTGACTCGACAGGGTCCTCTGGGGCCAACGTCCTGACTTTC. Its protein product is CASSDSTGSSGANVLTF.